This TCR beta chain appears in the sequencing data of a study of OX40 agonist ivuxolimab in advanced cancers. Study as a whole: The dose of intravenous ivuxolimab that patients received every 2 weeks ranged from 0.01 to 10 mg/kg. Patients enrolled in dose escalation were diagnosed with hepatocellular carcinoma, melanoma, renal cell or head and neck cancer. About 40% of patients had received prior checkpoint inhibitor therapy.

Data came from immunoSEQ multiplex PCR; TCRdb stores just in-frame clones and leaves some out. In the table there are around 60,000 clones, about 80% of which are singletons. General study findings and limits: Expanded clones were, on average, more numerous among CD8+ T cells than CD4+.

Note on this clone: The antigen is unknown.

The sample was CD4+ or CD8+ T cells sorted from blood, taken in a trial of the OX40 agonist ivuxolimab. The clonotype originates from an adult with an advanced solid tumor such as melanoma, head and neck, liver or kidney cancer.

This chain's CDR3 is CASSLEQGVDGYTF. CDR3 coding DNA: TGCGCCAGCAGCTTGGAACAGGGGGTGGATGGCTACACCTTC. V is TRBV5-1 and J is TRBJ1-2; 8 bases are a match to TRBD1. After removal of 0 bases from V and 6 bases from J, the junction contained 4 bases not matched to a gene. The length of the CDR3 is 14 residues. CDR1 and CDR2 (germline): SGHRS, YFSETQ.